These T cell receptor beta chains were read from a single sample in a study of T cells in Graves' hyperthyroidism and ophthalmopathy. MiXCR, applied by TCRdb to the multiplex PCR reads, yields one record per CDR3 protein. Of approximately 630,000 distinct CDR3 sequences listed, around 16% are singletons. The source material was blood. The receptor source for this set is a woman in her twenties or thirties with Graves' hyperthyroidism. Each CDR3 is given with its conserved first and last residue. Each record gives: D gene, V gene, clone size, J gene, CDR3 DNA, CDR3 protein. The D gene is left open where the match is weak. Some rows have no size entry. The others give once, few or many, or a class for an expanded clone.

d_call: TRBD2; v_call: TRBV18; clone_size: -; j_call: TRBJ2-5; cdr3_nt: TGTGCCAGCTCACCCGTGAGTGCTAGCGGGAGACAAGAGACCCAGTACTTC; cdr3_aa: CASSPVSASGRQETQYF
d_call: -; v_call: TRBV6-1; clone_size: few; j_call: TRBJ1-5; cdr3_nt: TGTGCCAGCAGTCGGAGCAGGGATCAGCCCCAGCATTTT; cdr3_aa: CASSRSRDQPQHF
d_call: -; v_call: TRBV27; clone_size: -; j_call: TRBJ1-1; cdr3_nt: TGTGCCAGCAGTTGGACGCAGGGAGGGAACACTGAAGCTTTCTTT; cdr3_aa: CASSWTQGGNTEAFF
d_call: -; v_call: TRBV19; clone_size: -; j_call: TRBJ2-1; cdr3_nt: TGTGCCAGTAGTACACCATCTGGTTTCCCTGGCGCTAGCTCCTACAATGAGCAGTTCTTC; cdr3_aa: CASSTPSGFPGASSYNEQFF
d_call: -; v_call: TRBV7-2; clone_size: many; j_call: TRBJ2-7; cdr3_nt: TGTGCCAGCAGCCAGCTGGGGGGAGAGTACTTC; cdr3_aa: CASSQLGGEYF
d_call: -; v_call: TRBV13; clone_size: many; j_call: TRBJ1-1; cdr3_nt: TGTGCCAGCAGCTTAGACCGGATGGGTACTGAAGCTTTCTTT; cdr3_aa: CASSLDRMGTEAFF
d_call: TRBD1; v_call: TRBV19; clone_size: -; j_call: TRBJ2-7; cdr3_nt: TGTGCCAGTAGGGGGGCCGGTGGACAGGGTGGCCGCGAGCAGTACTTC; cdr3_aa: CASRGAGGQGGREQYF
d_call: -; v_call: TRBV11-2; clone_size: many; j_call: TRBJ1-2; cdr3_nt: TGTGCCAGCAGCTTAGAAGGGGGACGAGGCTACACCTTC; cdr3_aa: CASSLEGGRGYTF
d_call: -; v_call: TRBV24-1; clone_size: -; j_call: TRBJ1-1; cdr3_nt: TGTGCCACCAGGGGGGCGGACTATGAAGCTTTCTTT; cdr3_aa: CATRGADYEAFF
d_call: TRBD2; v_call: TRBV5-6; clone_size: few; j_call: TRBJ2-3; cdr3_nt: TGTGCCAGCAGCTGGAGCGGGAGTATCGCAGATACGCAGTATTTT; cdr3_aa: CASSWSGSIADTQYF
d_call: -; v_call: TRBV4-1; clone_size: -; j_call: TRBJ2-3; cdr3_nt: TGCGCCAGCAGCCAAGAAGGAACCCGAACTCGCACAGATACGCAGTATTTT; cdr3_aa: CASSQEGTRTRTDTQYF
d_call: TRBD1; v_call: TRBV30; clone_size: few; j_call: TRBJ1-4; cdr3_nt: TGTGCCTGGGACCCCGGGACAGGGTATGAAAAACTGTTTTTT; cdr3_aa: CAWDPGTGYEKLFF
d_call: TRBD2; v_call: TRBV5-1; clone_size: -; j_call: TRBJ2-7; cdr3_nt: TGCGCCAGCAGCCTCTTTACCCGGACTAGTGGGGATCAGGAGCAGTACTTC; cdr3_aa: CASSLFTRTSGDQEQYF
d_call: -; v_call: TRBV20-1; clone_size: few; j_call: TRBJ2-4; cdr3_nt: TGCAGTGCACGCCGGGCGGGGGCAGTCGATATAAACATTCAGTACTTC; cdr3_aa: CSARRAGAVDINIQYF
d_call: -; v_call: TRBV19; clone_size: -; j_call: TRBJ2-1; cdr3_nt: TGTGCCAGTAGTATCCTGACTAGCTCCTACAATGAGCAGTTCTTC; cdr3_aa: CASSILTSSYNEQFF
d_call: -; v_call: TRBV6-1; clone_size: -; j_call: TRBJ2-5; cdr3_nt: TGTGCCAGCAGTGAAGTTGGGGGCAGAGAGACCCAGTACTTC; cdr3_aa: CASSEVGGRETQYF
d_call: TRBD2; v_call: TRBV7-9; clone_size: many; j_call: TRBJ2-1; cdr3_nt: TGTGCCAGCAGCAAACTAGCGCCCACCACCTACAATGAGCAGTTCTTC; cdr3_aa: CASSKLAPTTYNEQFF
d_call: -; v_call: TRBV7-9; clone_size: many; j_call: TRBJ2-7; cdr3_nt: TGTGCCAGCAACCCCCACGAGAGGCCCTACGAGCAGTACTTC; cdr3_aa: CASNPHERPYEQYF
d_call: -; v_call: TRBV4-1; clone_size: -; j_call: TRBJ2-5; cdr3_nt: TGCGCCAGCAGCCAAGGGCGCGGAGGGAGGGAGACCCAGTACTTC; cdr3_aa: CASSQGRGGRETQYF
d_call: -; v_call: TRBV28; clone_size: many; j_call: TRBJ1-5; cdr3_nt: TGTGCCAGCAGTCCTGGTGAGATCGGTCAGCCCCAGCATTTT; cdr3_aa: CASSPGEIGQPQHF
d_call: TRBD1; v_call: TRBV2; clone_size: many; j_call: TRBJ1-5; cdr3_nt: TGTGCCGCTTCGACAGGGATAAACCAGCCCCAGCATTTT; cdr3_aa: CAASTGINQPQHF